This is a list of T cell receptor beta chains from one sample in a study of identical twins. TCRdb independently ran MiXCR on the 5' RACE reads; one entry per CDR3 protein. Seen here are 300,000 to 400,000 distinct CDR3 sequences, around 9% observed once, and the top ten hold about 9.1%. Sequencing was carried out using naive T cells sorted from blood. The receptors were sampled from a woman between 50 and 59 years old in good health. CDR3s leave out the opening cysteine and the closing phenylalanine or tryptophan.

J gene: TRBJ2-2; V gene: TRBV4-1; CDR3 protein: ASSQVARGAGELF
J gene: TRBJ2-3; V gene: TRBV10-3; CDR3 protein: ATADRGLTDTQY
J gene: TRBJ2-5; V gene: TRBV3-1; CDR3 protein: ASSLSGKRETQY
J gene: TRBJ2-1; V gene: TRBV6-6; CDR3 protein: ASTESVEQF
J gene: TRBJ2-1; V gene: TRBV6-2/TRBV6-3; CDR3 protein: ASSQLIGTLNEQF
J gene: TRBJ2-7; V gene: TRBV6-5; CDR3 protein: ASSYSPPGRGYEQY
J gene: TRBJ2-5; V gene: TRBV29-1; CDR3 protein: SAEGRAPNRGTQY
J gene: TRBJ2-1; V gene: TRBV5-1; CDR3 protein: ASSFSGSSYNDQF
J gene: TRBJ1-1; V gene: TRBV3-1; CDR3 protein: ASSHWTGNTEAF
J gene: TRBJ2-7; V gene: TRBV4-1; CDR3 protein: ASSLGTGPEQY
J gene: TRBJ1-2; V gene: TRBV29-1; CDR3 protein: SATGGNYGYT
J gene: TRBJ1-3; V gene: TRBV7-2; CDR3 protein: ASSLDGAGNTIY
J gene: TRBJ2-7; V gene: TRBV5-1; CDR3 protein: ASSWTGPSYEQY
J gene: TRBJ2-2; V gene: TRBV5-5; CDR3 protein: ASSSGTSGRATTGELF
J gene: TRBJ2-7; V gene: TRBV27; CDR3 protein: ASSGGGPSYEQY
J gene: TRBJ1-3; V gene: TRBV7-9; CDR3 protein: ASSPRTGERNTIY
J gene: TRBJ2-5; V gene: TRBV7-3; CDR3 protein: ASSLGGQGPSETQY
J gene: TRBJ2-1; V gene: TRBV5-1; CDR3 protein: ASSPPTDEQF
J gene: TRBJ1-1; V gene: TRBV6-2/TRBV6-3; CDR3 protein: ASRWGGSTEAF
J gene: TRBJ1-1; V gene: TRBV27; CDR3 protein: ASSPINRVRTEAF
J gene: TRBJ2-2; V gene: TRBV3-1; CDR3 protein: ASSQDLRAPGELF
J gene: TRBJ2-1; V gene: TRBV18; CDR3 protein: ASSPPKGSWETYNEQF